This T cell receptor beta chain was recorded in a study of post-analysis software for immune sequencing data. Points from the study as a whole: Controls showed lower frequencies than patients for a few TRBV segments, and TRBV5-6, TRBV5-1 and TRBV20-1 were among these. Analysis by F measure revealed that same-batch samples clustered strongly together.

TCR beta cDNA libraries included unique molecular identifiers. TCRdb fed the PCR reads into MiXCR, producing one record per CDR3 protein. The repertoire holds 650,000 to 850,000 distinct CDR3 sequences, with approximately 50% as singletons. In its sample, this clonotype was seen a few times. The antigen is not known. There are 16 residues in the CDR3. V was clipped by 5 bases and J by 4 bases; unmatched bases: 10. The receptor comes from a girl between 5 and 17 years old with multiple sclerosis. Source material: blood. The V and J genes are TRBV12-3 or TRBV12-4 and TRBJ2-5, with TRBD2 identical over 10 bases. DNA for the CDR3: TGTGCCAGCAGTCCCCAAGGTAGCGGGGGGCCAGAGACCCAGTACTTC. It specifies CASSPQGSGGPETQYF.